Below, 20 T cell receptor beta chains from the same sample are listed, as sequenced in a study of T cells in Graves' hyperthyroidism and ophthalmopathy (dated by TCRdb to the late 2010s). The library came from multiplex PCR. The run used an Illumina HiSeq 2000. The TCR beta CDR3 regions were amplified from RNA transcripts. For the first round of RT-PCR on the TCR CDR3, the HTBI primer set was used together with the Qiagen OneStep RT-PCR kit. TCRdb took the public reads, trimmed them with fastp at Q25, ran MiXCR for clone calling and kept in-frame beta chains. Each record represents a unique CDR3 protein, reported with the most common genes and DNA among its rows. Recorded for this sample are 660,000 or so distinct CDR3 sequences; less than 25% of them occurred a single time. 30% to 40% of the sample comes from the top ten. The sequencing input was blood. Receptor source: a man aged 25-45 years with Graves' ophthalmopathy.

The chain is built from TRBV19 and TRBJ2-1; 9 nucleotides match TRBD2. Trimming took 4 bases from V and 6 from J; bases not matched to a gene: 7. There are 15 residues in the CDR3. CDR1 and CDR2 (germline): LNHDA, SQIVND (reference sequence). Here the CDR3 DNA reads TGTGCCAGTAGTACGCTAGCGGGATTCTCCAATGAGCAGTTCTTC. It codes for CASSTLAGFSNEQFF.

The chain couples TRBV15 to TRBJ1-5; a weak D match, TRBD1 (5 bases). V lost 5 bases to trimming and J lost 0 bases, with 17 bases between them. This CDR3 spans 17 amino acids. Germline CDR1 LNHNV, CDR2 YYDKDF (reference sequence). This CDR3 reads CATSRDGPSYSNQPQHF. The CDR3 DNA is TGTGCCACCAGCCGGGACGGACCTTCATATAGCAATCAGCCCCAGCATTTT.

This clonotype was picked up a small number of times. V and J are TRBV5-6 and TRBJ1-1; no clear D gene. The germline gives CDR1 SGHDT, CDR2 YYEEEE. The CDR3 consists of 14 residues. The germline V and J ends were trimmed by 0 bases and 2 bases, with 8 bases remaining between them. In DNA, the CDR3 is TGTGCCAGCAGCTTGGCAGCGAGAAACACTGAAGCTTTCTTT. This gives the protein CASSLAARNTEAFF. Drawing the rest from reference TRBV5-6 and TRBJ1-1, the complete variable domain is DAGVTQSPTHLIKTRGQQVTLRCSPKSGHDTVSWYQQALGQGPQFIFQYYEEEERQRGNFPDRFSGHQFPNYSSELNVNALLLGDSALYLCASSLAARNTEAFFGQGTRLTVV.

This clonotype was detected a few times. The J gene is TRBJ2-5, the V gene TRBV11-2; the D is unclear. The V gene's germline CDR1 is SGHAT and CDR2 FQNNGV. V shed 5 bases and J shed 5 bases, with 12 bases lying between them. There are 13 residues in the CDR3. The CDR3 protein is CASSRANAETQYF. As DNA, the CDR3 is TGTGCCAGCAGCCGAGCCAACGCCGAGACCCAGTACTTC.

This clonotype was observed many times. V and J are TRBV11-2 and TRBJ2-1; 8 bases line up with TRBD1. The germline V gene has CDR1 SGHAT and CDR2 FQNNGV. With V trimmed by 2 bases and J by 5 bases, 5 bases remained unmatched. This CDR3 spans 15 amino acids. The CDR3 nucleotides read TGTGCCAGCAGCTTACGAGGGACAGGACACAATGAGCAGTTCTTC. It codes for CASSLRGTGHNEQFF. Variable domain in full (rest from reference TRBV11-2 and TRBJ2-1): EAGVAQSPRYKIIEKRQSVAFWCNPISGHATLYWYQQILGQGPKLLIQFQNNGVVDDSQLPKDRFSAERLKGVDSTLKIQPAKLEDSAVYLCASSLRGTGHNEQFFGPGTRLTVL.

This sequence joins TRBV25-1 and TRBJ2-7; 7 nucleotides line up with TRBD2. The J segment lost 2 bases and the V segment lost 5 bases, leaving 12 bases of the junction unmatched. From germline, CDR1 is MGHDK and CDR2 SYGVNS. This CDR3 is built from 16 residues. CDR3 region: CASSSREGTAAYEQYF. CDR3 DNA: TGTGCCAGCAGTTCAAGGGAGGGGACGGCCGCCTACGAGCAGTACTTC.

This sequence joins TRBV6-2 or TRBV6-3 and TRBJ2-1; tentative D call: TRBD2 (6 bases). Deletions cut 8 bases from V and 15 bases from J, with 17 bases between. Germline CDR1 reads MNHEY; CDR2 reads SVGEGT. The CDR3 loop spans 11 amino acids. The CDR3 sequence: CASSPGLLLFF. For the CDR3, the DNA is TGTGCCAGCTCCCCGGGACTCCTCCTGTTCTTC.

This clonotype has a count of ten or more. The chain carries TRBV11-2 and TRBJ2-5; 8 bases line up with TRBD2. With V trimmed by 1 base and J by 0 bases, 4 bases remained unmatched. CDR3 size: 16 residues. In germline, CDR1 is SGHAT, CDR2 FQNNGV. The CDR3 sequence: CASSLVGSGNQETQYF. The CDR3 DNA reads as TGTGCCAGCAGCTTAGTCGGTAGCGGGAACCAAGAGACCCAGTACTTC.

J is TRBJ2-7 and V is TRBV6-1, with D tentatively TRBD1 or TRBD2 (5 bases each). This CDR3 has 13 residues. V was clipped by 6 bases and J by 6 bases, with 15 bases between them. Germline values: CDR1 MNHNS, CDR2 SASEGT. CDR3 nucleotides: TGTGCCAGCAGAGAGGGGAGTAAAGTCGAGCAGTACTTC. As protein: CASREGSKVEQYF.

This clonotype has only a few counts. The J gene is TRBJ2-5, the V gene TRBV20-1, with 8 bases lining up with TRBD2. V shed 5 bases and J 5 bases; nucleotides not matched to a gene: 16. The germline V gene encodes CDR1 DFQATT and CDR2 SNEGSKA (reference sequence). The CDR3 is 16 amino acids. The CDR3 sequence is CSAHPGGSGNGETQYF. DNA of the CDR3: TGCAGTGCTCATCCCGGTGGTAGCGGGAATGGGGAGACCCAGTACTTC.

This clonotype was counted between two and nine times. The chain links TRBV5-1 to TRBJ2-2, with D uncertain. The germline V gene encodes CDR1 SGHRS and CDR2 YFSETQ. V was cut by 1 base and J by 5 bases, with 15 bases left in between. The length of the CDR3 is 16 residues. In nucleotides, the CDR3 is TGCGCCAGCAGCTTGCTTTCACCCCTGGTAACCGGGGAGCTGTTTTTT. Translation gives CASSLLSPLVTGELFF.

This rearrangement joins TRBV28 to TRBJ2-5; 10 nucleotides match TRBD2. Germline V gene lookup returns CDR1 MDHEN and CDR2 SYDVKM. V lost 5 bases to trimming and J lost 5 bases; unmatched junction nucleotides: 11. CDR3 size: 16 residues. This CDR3 reads CASSPAVAGGGETQYF. CDR3 in DNA: TGTGCCAGCAGTCCCGCAGTAGCGGGAGGCGGTGAGACCCAGTACTTC.

This clonotype was found a few times. In DNA, the CDR3 is TGTGCCAGCAAGGACATTCAGTACTTC. The encoded protein is CASKDIQYF. This chain uses TRBV28 with TRBJ2-4; no reliable D call. V shed 7 bases and J shed 8 bases, with 3 bases lying between them. This CDR3 comprises 9 residues. Germline values: CDR1 MDHEN, CDR2 SYDVKM.

This clonotype has only one observation. This chain joins TRBV12-3 or TRBV12-4 and TRBJ2-1, with D uncertain. Between the trimmed V and J ends, which lost 2 bases and 7 bases, there was a span of 12 bases. This CDR3 is built from 14 residues. The CDR3 nucleotides read TGTGCCAGCAGTTTAACTCCCACCTCGAATGAGCAGTTCTTC. Translation gives CASSLTPTSNEQFF.

This clonotype was seen more than once but under ten times. The limits of the CDR3 on the DNA are not certain, so only TCRdb's listed CDR3 is given. The V and J genes are TRBV3-1 and TRBJ1-3; the table's D call TRBD1 went unverified against the DNA. The CDR3 length equals 18 residues, ends included. From germline, CDR1 is LGHDT and CDR2 YNNKEL (reference sequence). Here the CDR3 reads CASSQFGPGTDSGNTIYF.

This chain links TRBV11-2 with TRBJ2-5; no definite D call. Trimming shortened V by 5 bases and J by 2 bases, and 12 bases separated the two germline ends. The germline V gene encodes CDR1 SGHAT and CDR2 FQNNGV. CDR3 size: 14 residues. In DNA, the CDR3 is TGTGCCAGCAGCGGTCCTCCTCGACAAGAGACCCAGTACTTC. Its translation is CASSGPPRQETQYF. The full variable domain, in which reference TRBV11-2 and TRBJ2-5 provide the parts outside the CDR3, is EAGVAQSPRYKIIEKRQSVAFWCNPISGHATLYWYQQILGQGPKLLIQFQNNGVVDDSQLPKDRFSAERLKGVDSTLKIQPAKLEDSAVYLCASSGPPRQETQYFGPGTRLLVL.

This clonotype turned up a few times. The chain employs TRBV28 and TRBJ2-2, with TRBD1 as a possible D gene (5 bases). Trimming stripped 7 bases from V and 7 bases from J, with 10 bases between. CDR3 length: 12 amino acids. The germline CDR1 and CDR2 sequences are MDHEN and SYDVKM. CDR3 residues: CASKRQIGELFF. CDR3 DNA: TGTGCCAGCAAACGACAGATCGGGGAGCTGTTTTTT.

Here the CDR3 reads CASSQVGGGYHNEQYF. The DNA for the CDR3 is TGTGCCAGCAGCCAAGTTGGGGGAGGGTACCACAATGAGCAGTACTTC. The gene calls are TRBV3-1 and TRBJ2-5, with TRBD2 matching 7 bases. The V gene's germline CDR1 is LGHDT and CDR2 YNNKEL (reference sequence). Trimming took 1 base from V and 11 from J; bases not matched to a gene: 16. The CDR3 runs 16 residues.

Only a few counts were recorded for this clonotype. V gene TRBV19 combines with J gene TRBJ2-3; 8 positions match TRBD2. Germline V gives CDR1 LNHDA, CDR2 SQIVND (reference sequence). Trimming took 1 base from V and 4 from J; bases not matched to a gene: 4. The CDR3 contains 15 residues. CDR3 in DNA: TGTGCCAGTAGTATAGGAGGAGCGGGAGCAGATACGCAGTATTTT. It yields the protein CASSIGGAGADTQYF.

This clonotype was found many times. This chain links TRBV30 with TRBJ1-4; TRBD1 matches at 9 bases. The length of the CDR3 is 14 residues. The germline gives CDR1 GTSNPN, CDR2 SVGIG (reference sequence). V shed 4 bases, J shed 7 bases, and the junction held 7 bases outside the gene matches. CDR3 loop: CAWNTGGKAEKLFF. CDR3 nucleotide sequence: TGTGCCTGGAATACAGGGGGCAAGGCTGAAAAACTGTTTTTT.